A selection of T cell receptor beta chains follows, all from one sample in a study of cytomegalovirus exposure and HLA in healthy donors. The assay was immunoSEQ multiplex PCR, and TCRdb's table has in-frame clones only and misses some. The repertoire consists of roughly 120,000 clones, with about 63% occurring once and the leading ten covering 1.5% to 2%. Material: PBMCs. The origin of the receptors is a man aged 25 to 40 in good health and CMV-seropositive. Both conserved end residues are part of each CDR3. A D gene is named only where the DNA matches it firmly. The listing skips clone size in some rows; elsewhere it reads once, few, many or a size class.

cdr3_nt: TGCGCCAGCAGTCAAATAAAGGGGGAAGGTGGGTGCTCTAGCACAGATACGCAGTATTTT
cdr3_aa: CASSQIKGEGGCSSTDTQYF
clone_size: few
j_call: TRBJ2-3
d_call: .
v_call: TRBV23-1

cdr3_nt: TGTGCCAGCAGCCACCCCAATAGCGGGAGCGGTTTAGGCTACGAGCAGTACTTC
cdr3_aa: CASSHPNSGSGLGYEQYF
clone_size: .
j_call: TRBJ2-7
d_call: TRBD2
v_call: TRBV4-2

cdr3_nt: TGCGCCAGCAGTGATCCCTACACCGGGGAGCTGTTTTTT
cdr3_aa: CASSDPYTGELFF
clone_size: .
j_call: TRBJ2-2
d_call: .
v_call: TRBV10-1

cdr3_nt: TGTGCCAGCAGACGGGACAGCTCCTACGAGCAGTACTTC
cdr3_aa: CASRRDSSYEQYF
clone_size: .
j_call: TRBJ2-7
d_call: TRBD1
v_call: TRBV2

cdr3_nt: TGTGCCAGCAGCTTAGGACAGGTTCATGGCTACACCTTC
cdr3_aa: CASSLGQVHGYTF
clone_size: .
j_call: TRBJ1-2
d_call: .
v_call: TRBV11-2

cdr3_nt: TGTGCCACCAGCAGAGAGGCGGGAGGGGCCCCAGATACGCAGTATTTT
cdr3_aa: CATSREAGGAPDTQYF
clone_size: .
j_call: TRBJ2-3
d_call: TRBD2
v_call: TRBV15

cdr3_nt: TGCGCCAGCAGCTTGGGAACGGACACCGGGGAGCTGTTTTTT
cdr3_aa: CASSLGTDTGELFF
clone_size: few
j_call: TRBJ2-2
d_call: .
v_call: TRBV5-1

cdr3_nt: TGTGCCAGCAGGCAAGCAGGGTTCCGAAGCTCCTACGAGCAGTACTTC
cdr3_aa: CASRQAGFRSSYEQYF
clone_size: .
j_call: TRBJ2-7
d_call: .
v_call: TRBV27

cdr3_nt: TGTGCCAGCAGTACGACAGGGACATCCTACGAGCAGTACTTC
cdr3_aa: CASSTTGTSYEQYF
clone_size: few
j_call: TRBJ2-7
d_call: TRBD1
v_call: TRBV27

cdr3_nt: TGTGCCAGCAGCTCATATTCCAATGGGCAGGGGCGGGTCTCTGGGGCCAACGTCCTGACTTTC
cdr3_aa: CASSSYSNGQGRVSGANVLTF
clone_size: .
j_call: TRBJ2-6
d_call: .
v_call: TRBV7-3

cdr3_nt: TGTGCCAGTAGTAGACCCGACGGGGCTAATGAAAAACTGTTTTTT
cdr3_aa: CASSRPDGANEKLFF
clone_size: .
j_call: TRBJ1-4
d_call: .
v_call: TRBV19

cdr3_nt: TGTGCCAGCACCAGGACAGGAGCAAATGAAAAACTGTTTTTT
cdr3_aa: CASTRTGANEKLFF
clone_size: .
j_call: TRBJ1-4
d_call: TRBD1
v_call: TRBV27

cdr3_nt: TGCAGCGTTGATCTGGGAGGGGGGTCGCCCCTCCACTTT
cdr3_aa: CSVDLGGGSPLHF
clone_size: .
j_call: TRBJ1-6
d_call: .
v_call: TRBV29-1

cdr3_nt: TGTGCCAGCAGTCTCGCGGCACTTCGTAGCACAGATACGCAGTATTTT
cdr3_aa: CASSLAALRSTDTQYF
clone_size: .
j_call: TRBJ2-3
d_call: .
v_call: TRBV27

cdr3_nt: TGTGCCAGCAGTGAACCGGGACAGGGTTACGAGCAGTACTTC
cdr3_aa: CASSEPGQGYEQYF
clone_size: .
j_call: TRBJ2-7
d_call: TRBD1
v_call: TRBV6-1

cdr3_nt: TGTGCCAGCAACCCTACCGGGGGCTCCTACAATGAGCAGTTCTTC
cdr3_aa: CASNPTGGSYNEQFF
clone_size: .
j_call: TRBJ2-1
d_call: .
v_call: TRBV6-1

cdr3_nt: TGTGCCTGGAGTGTTTCCAATGGAAACACCATATATTTT
cdr3_aa: CAWSVSNGNTIYF
clone_size: .
j_call: TRBJ1-3
d_call: .
v_call: TRBV30

cdr3_nt: TGTGCCAGCAGCCTCCGGGACAGGGGGAACTATGGCTACACCTTC
cdr3_aa: CASSLRDRGNYGYTF
clone_size: .
j_call: TRBJ1-2
d_call: TRBD1
v_call: TRBV5-4

cdr3_nt: TGCGCCAGCAGCTTGGGTAGAGCTAGCACAGATACGCAGTATTTT
cdr3_aa: CASSLGRASTDTQYF
clone_size: .
j_call: TRBJ2-3
d_call: .
v_call: TRBV5-1

cdr3_nt: TGTGCCAGCAGTTACGGAGGGACAGCGAATTCACCCCTCCACTTT
cdr3_aa: CASSYGGTANSPLHF
clone_size: once
j_call: TRBJ1-6
d_call: TRBD1
v_call: TRBV6-5

cdr3_nt: TGCGCCAGCAGCTTGCTGCGGTTCACGGAGGCTTTCTTT
cdr3_aa: CASSLLRFTEAFF
clone_size: .
j_call: TRBJ1-1
d_call: .
v_call: TRBV5-1

cdr3_nt: TGTGCCAGCAGTTTTCTAGCGGGAGTTTTTGAGCAGTTCTTC
cdr3_aa: CASSFLAGVFEQFF
clone_size: .
j_call: TRBJ2-1
d_call: TRBD2
v_call: TRBV27

cdr3_nt: TGCAGTGCCGAGGGGGTTCACGAGCAGTACTTC
cdr3_aa: CSAEGVHEQYF
clone_size: .
j_call: TRBJ2-7
d_call: .
v_call: TRBV20-1

cdr3_nt: TGTGCCAGCAGGACAGGGGGGAAATCAGCTGGCTACACCTTC
cdr3_aa: CASRTGGKSAGYTF
clone_size: .
j_call: TRBJ1-2
d_call: TRBD1
v_call: TRBV6-6

cdr3_nt: TGTGCCAGCAGTACCCTGCCCTCGGGGTCCGGGGAGCTGTTTTTT
cdr3_aa: CASSTLPSGSGELFF
clone_size: .
j_call: TRBJ2-2
d_call: .
v_call: TRBV6-5

cdr3_nt: TGTGCCAGCAGGAATTCTTTGAACGGGGGTCGGGGCTACACCTTC
cdr3_aa: CASRNSLNGGRGYTF
clone_size: .
j_call: TRBJ1-2
d_call: .
v_call: TRBV2

cdr3_nt: TGTGCCAGCAGTTGGCAGGGGTCCACTGAAGCTTTCTTT
cdr3_aa: CASSWQGSTEAFF
clone_size: once
j_call: TRBJ1-1
d_call: .
v_call: TRBV2

cdr3_nt: TGCGCCAGCAGCTTGGCTAATGAGCAGTTCTTC
cdr3_aa: CASSLANEQFF
clone_size: .
j_call: TRBJ2-1
d_call: .
v_call: TRBV5-1

cdr3_nt: TGTGCCAGCAGTTTATATATGGGCAGGGACATCTCCGAGCAGTACTTC
cdr3_aa: CASSLYMGRDISEQYF
clone_size: few
j_call: TRBJ2-7
d_call: .
v_call: TRBV28

cdr3_nt: TGTGCCAGCAGTCATAGGGTCGAGCGCGGCAGGGGAAATCAGCCCCAGCATTTT
cdr3_aa: CASSHRVERGRGNQPQHF
clone_size: .
j_call: TRBJ1-5
d_call: .
v_call: TRBV27

cdr3_nt: TGTGCCAGCAGCCGGACAGGGTTAAACATTCAGTACTTC
cdr3_aa: CASSRTGLNIQYF
clone_size: .
j_call: TRBJ2-4
d_call: TRBD1
v_call: TRBV11-3

cdr3_nt: TGTGCCAGTAGTCCGGGTGGCTACGAGCAGTACTTC
cdr3_aa: CASSPGGYEQYF
clone_size: .
j_call: TRBJ2-7
d_call: .
v_call: TRBV19

cdr3_nt: TGTGCCAGCAGTTCCCCCGACAGGGGGATCGATGGCTACACCTTC
cdr3_aa: CASSSPDRGIDGYTF
clone_size: .
j_call: TRBJ1-2
d_call: TRBD1
v_call: TRBV27

cdr3_nt: TGTGCCAGCAGTTTAGCTGTAGAGACCCAGTACTTC
cdr3_aa: CASSLAVETQYF
clone_size: .
j_call: TRBJ2-5
d_call: .
v_call: TRBV6-6

cdr3_nt: TGTGCCAGCAGGCTCAGCGGGAGGGTCGACACCGGGGAGCTGTTTTTT
cdr3_aa: CASRLSGRVDTGELFF
clone_size: .
j_call: TRBJ2-2
d_call: TRBD2
v_call: TRBV11-2

cdr3_nt: TGTGCCAGTAATTTTGGGCTACCCTACGAGCAGTACTTC
cdr3_aa: CASNFGLPYEQYF
clone_size: once
j_call: TRBJ2-7
d_call: .
v_call: TRBV19

cdr3_nt: TGCGCCAGCAGCTTGGCGCCGGAGAACGAGCAGTACTTC
cdr3_aa: CASSLAPENEQYF
clone_size: few
j_call: TRBJ2-7
d_call: .
v_call: TRBV5-1

cdr3_nt: TGTGCCAGCAGTTTACAGGTGGACTACGAGCAGTACTTC
cdr3_aa: CASSLQVDYEQYF
clone_size: .
j_call: TRBJ2-7
d_call: .
v_call: TRBV27

cdr3_nt: TGTGCCAGCAGCTTAGGCGGGACGGCCCTCAATGAGCAGTTCTTC
cdr3_aa: CASSLGGTALNEQFF
clone_size: .
j_call: TRBJ2-1
d_call: .
v_call: TRBV7-9

cdr3_nt: TGTTCCAGCAGGTTTGCACCGGGGGGGAAGAACACTGAAGCTTTCTTT
cdr3_aa: CSSRFAPGGKNTEAFF
clone_size: .
j_call: TRBJ1-1
d_call: .
v_call: TRBV7-9

cdr3_nt: TGCGCCAGCAGCCGGGACAGAGAACTGAACACTGAAGCTTTCTTT
cdr3_aa: CASSRDRELNTEAFF
clone_size: .
j_call: TRBJ1-1
d_call: TRBD1
v_call: TRBV5-1

cdr3_nt: TGTGCCAGCAGCTTAGTAGACAGGGGGAGGCCCTACAATGAGCAGTTCTTC
cdr3_aa: CASSLVDRGRPYNEQFF
clone_size: .
j_call: TRBJ2-1
d_call: TRBD1
v_call: TRBV7-2

cdr3_nt: TGTGCCATCAGTGGGGGGGGGTACCTTAACTATGGCTACACCTTC
cdr3_aa: CAISGGGYLNYGYTF
clone_size: .
j_call: TRBJ1-2
d_call: .
v_call: TRBV10-3

cdr3_nt: TGTGCCAGCAGCGTGAGAGCGGGAGCAGATACGCAGTATTTT
cdr3_aa: CASSVRAGADTQYF
clone_size: .
j_call: TRBJ2-3
d_call: TRBD2
v_call: TRBV9

cdr3_nt: TGCGCCAGCAGCTTGGCGCCTCAGGCGGACTACGAGCAGTACTTC
cdr3_aa: CASSLAPQADYEQYF
clone_size: .
j_call: TRBJ2-7
d_call: .
v_call: TRBV5-1

cdr3_nt: TGTGCCAGCAGGTTCAGGGGGCTCAGCAATCAGCCCCAGCATTTT
cdr3_aa: CASRFRGLSNQPQHF
clone_size: once
j_call: TRBJ1-5
d_call: TRBD1
v_call: TRBV28

cdr3_nt: TGTGCCAGCAGCTCGATGACAGGGGCCGGCTCACCCCTCCACTTT
cdr3_aa: CASSSMTGAGSPLHF
clone_size: .
j_call: TRBJ1-6
d_call: TRBD1
v_call: TRBV5-6

cdr3_nt: TGTGCCAGCAGCGCATTACAGGGGGAAAAACTGTTTTTT
cdr3_aa: CASSALQGEKLFF
clone_size: .
j_call: TRBJ1-4
d_call: TRBD1
v_call: TRBV5-6

cdr3_nt: TGTGCCATCAGTGTTAATGGAAACACCATATATTTT
cdr3_aa: CAISVNGNTIYF
clone_size: .
j_call: TRBJ1-3
d_call: .
v_call: TRBV10-3

cdr3_nt: TGCGCCAGCAGCGGAGGACTAGCGGCCTCCTACAATGAGCAGTTCTTC
cdr3_aa: CASSGGLAASYNEQFF
clone_size: .
j_call: TRBJ2-1
d_call: TRBD2
v_call: TRBV5-1

cdr3_nt: TGTGCCAGCAGCCTACAACTAGCGGGAGAGGGTGGGGTGTTCTTC
cdr3_aa: CASSLQLAGEGGVFF
clone_size: few
j_call: TRBJ2-1
d_call: TRBD2
v_call: TRBV7-3

cdr3_nt: TGCGCCAGCAGCGAAACACAGGGGGCAGGGAACTATGGCTACACCTTC
cdr3_aa: CASSETQGAGNYGYTF
clone_size: .
j_call: TRBJ1-2
d_call: TRBD1
v_call: TRBV5-1

cdr3_nt: TGTGCCAGCAGCTTATTTCAGGGAACTCAGCCCCAGCATTTT
cdr3_aa: CASSLFQGTQPQHF
clone_size: .
j_call: TRBJ1-5
d_call: .
v_call: TRBV7-2

cdr3_nt: TGCGCCAGCAGCTTAGGCGGAACGAACACCGGGGAGCTGTTTTTT
cdr3_aa: CASSLGGTNTGELFF
clone_size: .
j_call: TRBJ2-2
d_call: .
v_call: TRBV5-1

cdr3_nt: TGTGCCAGCAGCACACCCGGGACAGTTCTCGAGACCCAGTACTTC
cdr3_aa: CASSTPGTVLETQYF
clone_size: few
j_call: TRBJ2-5
d_call: TRBD1
v_call: TRBV5-4

cdr3_nt: TGTGCCAGCAGACAGCTTTACGAGCAGTACTTC
cdr3_aa: CASRQLYEQYF
clone_size: .
j_call: TRBJ2-7
d_call: .
v_call: TRBV2